A single sample gave rise to the 2 T cell receptor beta chains below, sequenced in a study of blood T cell repertoires in COVID-19. TCRdb's copy holds only in-frame clones and misses some; the assay was immunoSEQ multiplex PCR. The data contain 210,000 or so clones, around 82% of them seen just once; the ten biggest clones take up about 4%. Material for sequencing was PBMCs or T cells enriched from blood (not recorded which). The receptor set was obtained from a man aged 25 to 45 with acute COVID-19.

This chain links TRBV7-6 with TRBJ1-1; 8 bases fit TRBD1. The V gene's germline CDR1 is SGHVS and CDR2 FNYEAQ. CDR3 length: 16 residues. J lost 1 base, V lost 1 base, and 5 bases had no gene match. The CDR3: CASSLETGAQNTEAFF. CDR3 in DNA: TGTGCCAGCAGCTTAGAGACAGGGGCCCAGAACACTGAAGCTTTCTTT.

This sequence joins TRBV19 and TRBJ1-1; weak D call: TRBD1 (5 bases). This CDR3 is 14 amino acids long. Germline V gives CDR1 LNHDA, CDR2 SQIVND (reference sequence). V was shortened by 2 bases and J by 1 base, with 8 bases between the two germline ends. The CDR3 sequence is CASSIFGQNTEAFF. DNA of the CDR3: TGTGCCAGTAGTATATTTGGACAGAACACTGAAGCTTTCTTT.